Below are 6 T cell receptor beta chains sequenced from a single sample in a study of T cell responses to AZD1222 COVID-19 vaccine. Clones were read by immunoSEQ multiplex PCR, and TCRdb kept only the in-frame ones, dropping some. The sample yields around 100,000 clones, about 87% seen once. This sample comprised peripheral blood, obtained on day 0 of AZD1222 vaccination. Receptor source: an adult in good health.

This sequence joins TRBV9 and TRBJ2-1; D not certain. The CDR3 is 13 amino acids. Germline loops: CDR1 SGDLS, CDR2 YYNGEE. Trimming took off 2 bases at V and 6 bases at J, with 9 bases between the two ends. The CDR3 here is CASSVWGSNEQFF. The CDR3 DNA reads TGTGCCAGCAGCGTTTGGGGAAGCAATGAGCAGTTCTTC.

The chain uses TRBV7-9 and TRBJ2-7, with no clear D. The germline V and J ends were trimmed by 4 bases and 1 base, with 5 bases remaining between them. CDR1 and CDR2 from the germline V gene are SEHNR and FQNEAQ (reference sequence). The CDR3 covers 12 residues. In DNA form, the CDR3 reads TGTGCCAGCAGCTGGGGATCCTACGAGCAGTACTTC. Amino acids: CASSWGSYEQYF.

CDR3 in amino acids: CASSFGGGDPNYGYTF. In nucleotides, the CDR3 is TGTGCCAGCAGCTTCGGGGGAGGGGACCCTAACTATGGCTACACCTTC. The J gene is TRBJ1-2, the V gene TRBV5-4, with a tentative D call TRBD1 (5 bases). Trimming pared 2 bases from V and 0 bases from J, leaving 14 bases between. Germline V CDR1 and CDR2: SGHNT, YYREEE (reference sequence). The CDR3 sequence is 16 residues long.

V usage is TRBV3-1 (or the pseudogene TRBV3-2) and J usage is TRBJ2-5, with a weak D call TRBD2 (5 bases). V was shortened by 2 bases and J by 2 bases, with 15 bases between the two germline ends. CDR1 is LGHDT, CDR2 YNNKEL, per germline (reference sequence). The CDR3 length is 16 residues. The CDR3 is CASSQPLGSLQETQYF. The CDR3 region has the DNA TGTGCCAGCAGCCAACCCCTGGGGAGCCTGCAAGAGACCCAGTACTTC.

The gene calls are TRBV6-5 and TRBJ2-7, with 7 bases matching TRBD1. V lost 8 bases and J lost 9; bases outside the gene matches: 10. The CDR3 is 12 amino acids. Per the germline V gene, CDR1 is MNHEY and CDR2 is SVGAGI. CDR3 loop: CASGNHRDRQYF. The CDR3 DNA is TGTGCCAGCGGAAACCACAGGGACAGGCAGTACTTC.

Turning to this clone: The same CDR3 is also encoded by other DNA sequences in this sample. The V call is TRBV6-5, the J call TRBJ1-1; D perhaps matches TRBD1 (6 bases). CDR3 length: 14 amino acids. The V end was cut by 5 bases, the J end by 0 bases, with 10 bases between. Germline assignment: CDR1 MNHEY and CDR2 SVGAGI. This CDR3 reads CASSLGQMNTEAFF. The DNA for the CDR3 is TGTGCCAGCAGTCTAGGACAGATGAACACTGAAGCTTTCTTT.